What follows is one TCR beta chain and its context. TCRdb's copy holds only in-frame clones and misses some; the assay was immunoSEQ multiplex PCR. The data hold about 50,000 clones, with more than 70% observed a single time. The source of the sample is a study of PD-L1 blockade in urothelial cancer. The overall study: Blood analysis took place 3 weeks (second dose) and 6 weeks after treatment start.

This sample's time point: peripheral blood 6 weeks after treatment start. Each patient presented with locally advanced or metastatic urothelial carcinoma. The receptor was derived from a man aged 60-69 years with urothelial cancer. The sequencing here drew on PBMCs, taken around atezolizumab (anti-PD-L1) treatment.

Here the CDR3 DNA reads TGTGCCAGCAGTTTATTTCGCGGGAATGAAAAACTGTTTTTT. The encoded protein is CASSLFRGNEKLFF. The chain recombines TRBV27 with TRBJ1-4; D gene ambiguous. V was cut by 1 base and J by 5 bases, with 8 bases left in between. Germline CDR1 reads MNHEY; CDR2 reads SMNVEV (reference sequence). The CDR3 extends over 14 amino acids.